The 13 T cell receptor beta chains presented below share a single source sample, sequenced in a study of circulating tumor DNA in untreated peripheral T-cell lymphoma. The table came from immunoSEQ multiplex PCR; TCRdb's copy has only in-frame clones and leaves some out. This table holds around 10,000 clones, about 75% found once. Input material: tumor tissue. The receptor set was obtained from a human donor with peripheral T-cell lymphoma.

The CDR3 loop reads CASSWGLDVDEQFF. The CDR3 DNA sequence: TGTGCCAGCAGTTGGGGACTAGACGTGGATGAGCAGTTCTTC. The V and J genes are TRBV6-8 and TRBJ2-1; 8 bases are shared with TRBD2. This CDR3 comprises 14 residues. The V and J ends lost 4 bases and 8 bases, in that order; junction bases with no gene match: 7. The germline gives CDR1 MNHGY, CDR2 SAAAGT.

This chain connects TRBV29-1 to TRBJ2-5; TRBD2 matches at 7 bases. The CDR3 loop spans 13 amino acids. V dropped 6 bases and J dropped 2; count of bases not matched to a gene: 6. Germline V gene sequence: CDR1 SQVTM, CDR2 ANQGSEA. The CDR3 DNA reads TGCAGCGTCGGGGACTACCGACAAGAGACCCAGTACTTC. Translated, it gives CSVGDYRQETQYF.

The chain uses TRBV10-2 and TRBJ2-7, with D unclear. Germline CDR1 WSHSY, CDR2 SAAADI. V lost 6 bases, J lost 0 bases, and 9 bases lay in between. This CDR3 has 13 residues. The CDR3 is CASSTDYSYEQYF. The CDR3 DNA follows: TGCGCCAGCAGCACAGATTACTCCTACGAGCAGTACTTC.

The gene calls are TRBV19 and TRBJ1-2, with a possible D match to TRBD1 (6 bases). The germline V gene encodes CDR1 LNHDA and CDR2 SQIVND (reference sequence). Trimming removed 5 bases from V and 4 bases from J, with 17 bases in between. The CDR3 totals 15 residues. CDR3 protein: CASSPGQLIFYGYTF. For the CDR3, the DNA is TGTGCCAGTAGTCCAGGACAGCTTATCTTCTATGGCTACACCTTC.

This clone occurred a few times. The chain couples TRBV15 to TRBJ1-6, with 7 bases lining up with TRBD1. The junction had 6 bases not matched to a gene; V was cut back by 3 bases and J by 10 bases. Germline loops: CDR1 LNHNV, CDR2 YYDKDF (reference sequence). The CDR3 sequence is 14 residues long. The CDR3 sequence is CATSSRTGGSPLHF. CDR3 in DNA: TGTGCCACCAGCAGCCGGACAGGTGGATCACCCCTCCACTTT.

The V call is TRBV28, the J call TRBJ1-5; D is unclear. Germline values: CDR1 MDHEN, CDR2 SYDVKM. There are 16 residues in the CDR3. V was cut by 6 bases and J by 7 bases, with 22 bases left in between. The CDR3 region is CASRGRLIRAGQPQHF. The DNA for the CDR3 is TGTGCCAGCAGAGGGAGGCTAATTCGGGCCGGCCAGCCCCAGCATTTT.

The chain links TRBV7-6 to TRBJ1-3; the D gene is possibly TRBD1 (5 bases). Deletions cut 2 bases from V and 0 bases from J, with 5 bases between. CDR3 length: 14 residues. Germline CDR1 SGHVS, CDR2 FNYEAQ. CDR3 nucleotide sequence: TGTGCCAGCAGCTTACAGGGCTCTGGAAACACCATATATTTT. The encoded protein is CASSLQGSGNTIYF.

In its sample, this clone is large. The chain recombines TRBV19 with TRBJ1-5; D is possibly TRBD1 (6 bases). V lost 10 bases and J lost 3, with 10 bases in between. CDR3 size: 12 residues. Looked up from germline, CDR1 is LNHDA and CDR2 is SQIVND (reference sequence). CDR3 loop: CATRQANQPQHF. The CDR3 nucleotides are TGTGCCACCCGACAGGCCAATCAGCCCCAGCATTTT.

This chain joins TRBV15 and TRBJ2-7, with D tentatively TRBD1 or TRBD2 (5 bases each). This CDR3 has 14 residues. V was trimmed by 5 bases and J by 2 bases, leaving 13 bases between them. Germline V gene data show CDR1 as LNHNV and CDR2 as YYDKDF (reference sequence). The CDR3 reads CATSLGPGAYEQYF. In nucleotides, the CDR3 is TGTGCCACCAGCCTGGGACCGGGCGCCTACGAGCAGTACTTC. The variable domain in full, with the rest retrieved from reference TRBV15 and TRBJ2-7, is DAMVIQNPRYQVTQFGKPVTLSCSQTLNHNVMYWYQQKSSQAPKLLFHYYDKDFNNEADTPDNFQSRRPNTSFCFLDIRSPGLGDTAMYLCATSLGPGAYEQYFGPGTRLTVT.

V gene TRBV6-4 combines with J gene TRBJ2-1; 8 bases align to TRBD2. V lost 4 bases, J lost 1 base, and 6 bases stayed unmatched. CDR1 MRHNA and CDR2 SNTAGT come from the germline V gene. The CDR3 is made up of 16 amino acids. As DNA, the CDR3 is TGTGCCAGCAGTGTCCTCAGCGGGGGTTCCTACAATGAGCAGTTCTTC. It translates to CASSVLSGGSYNEQFF.

This clone has more than one count but fewer than ten. V and J are TRBV11-3 and TRBJ1-5; D remains unclear. The CDR3 loop spans 14 amino acids. Per the germline V gene, CDR1 is SGHNT and CDR2 is YENEEA. Trimming took off 6 bases at V and 3 bases at J, with 12 bases between the two ends. CDR3 nucleotide sequence: TGTGCCAGCAGTTCAGCTGGGAACAATCAGCCCCAGCATTTT. Encoded protein: CASSSAGNNQPQHF.

The chain joins TRBV9 to TRBJ2-7, with a weak D call TRBD1 (5 bases). The CDR3 is made up of 13 amino acids. In germline, CDR1 is SGDLS, CDR2 YYNGEE. The V end was cut by 4 bases, the J end by 5 bases, with 13 bases between. The CDR3, as DNA: TGTGCCAGCAGCCCGATCCAGGGAAACGAGCAGTACTTC. This encodes CASSPIQGNEQYF.

This clone was detected only a few times. The CDR3 nucleotides are TGTGCCAGCAGCCAAGAGACAGGGATGCATGGCTACACCTTC. Amino acid sequence: CASSQETGMHGYTF. V usage is TRBV14 and J usage is TRBJ1-2; 7 bases are a match to TRBD1. The CDR3 is made up of 14 amino acids. V shed 0 bases, J shed 6 bases, and the junction held 4 bases outside the gene matches. Germline V gene sequence: CDR1 SGHDN, CDR2 FVKESK. The complete variable domain, with remaining parts taken from reference TRBV14 and TRBJ1-2, reads EAGVTQFPSHSVIEKGQTVTLRCDPISGHDNLYWYRRVMGKEIKFLLHFVKESKQDESGMPNNRFLAERTGGTYSTLKVQPAELEDSGVYFCASSQETGMHGYTFGSGTRLTVV.